This T cell receptor beta chain was identified during a study of T cell responses to AZD1222 COVID-19 vaccine. Between the trimmed V and J ends, which lost 1 base and 9 bases, there was a span of 4 bases. Germline CDR1 reads SEHNR; CDR2 reads FQNEAQ (reference sequence). This CDR3 is 11 amino acids long. The method was immunoSEQ multiplex PCR; TCRdb's version includes in-frame clones alone and lacks a portion of them. Seen here are 130,000 or so clones, approximately 86% observed once, and the top ten hold more than 10%. The TCR comes from an adult in good health. The chain joins TRBV7-9 to TRBJ2-1, with D unclear. Sample: peripheral blood, taken on day 0 of AZD1222 vaccination. The CDR3 nucleotides read TGTGCCAGCAGCTTAGATCTTGAGCAGTTCTTC. Protein product: CASSLDLEQFF.